The source of this T cell receptor beta chain is a study of cytomegalovirus exposure and HLA in healthy donors. Study outcomes and limitations: There were some V segments, including TRBV6-2 and TRBV6-3, excluded as indistinguishable. Fewer N-insertions than the roughly 650-donor mean were reportedly shown by an Asian-associated ancestry cluster in a later analysis. A later analysis found that most CMV-associated TCR beta chains appeared HLA-restricted. In a later analysis, a missense DCLRE1C variant was linked to TCR beta V- and J-gene trimming.

The study ran its PCR with 60 Vbeta and 13 Jbeta primers. This table comes from immunoSEQ multiplex PCR, and its TCRdb copy is limited to in-frame clones, with some not included. This sample's table reports 130,000 to 150,000 clones. The V and J ends lost 6 bases and 1 base, in that order; junction bases with no gene match: 3. Germline V gene lookup returns CDR1 SEHNR and CDR2 FQNEAQ (reference sequence). The CDR3 runs to 15 residues. In regard to this clone: Its antigen is not identified.

The sequenced material came from PBMCs. This receptor was taken from a man aged 40-49 years in good health and CMV-seronegative. This chain connects TRBV7-9 to TRBJ2-3; 11 bases are shared with TRBD2. CDR3 nucleotide sequence: TGTGCCAGCAGTTTGACTAGCGGGGGCACAGATACGCAGTATTTT. Protein: CASSLTSGGTDTQYF.